One and the same sample provided the 30 T cell receptor beta chains below, sequenced in a study of long-term antiretroviral therapy in people with HIV. Sequencing relied on immunoSEQ assay v3.0, run at survey level. The table came from immunoSEQ multiplex PCR; TCRdb's copy has only in-frame clones and leaves some out. The table records 35,000 or so clones, around 94% of them present only once. Sequencing used unsorted PBMCs, obtained 4.1 years after starting antiretroviral therapy. Every receptor here comes from a woman aged 45-65 years with HIV.

The chain uses TRBV7-3 and TRBJ2-1; D not resolved. CDR3 length equals 13 residues. Germline V gene data show CDR1 as SGHTA and CDR2 as FQGTGA. V lost 5 bases and J lost 8, with 13 bases in between. This CDR3 reads CASSPTGGDEQFF. The CDR3, as DNA: TGTGCCAGCAGCCCCACCGGCGGAGATGAGCAGTTCTTC.

The chain carries TRBV5-8 and TRBJ1-4; no firm D call. The CDR3 sequence is 16 residues long. V was pared by 1 base and J by 0 bases, with 10 bases between. Germline loops: CDR1 SGHTS, CDR2 YDEGEE. CDR3: CASSLTGWATNEKLFF. The CDR3 bases are TGTGCCAGCAGCTTGACTGGGTGGGCAACTAATGAAAAACTGTTTTTT.

This chain connects TRBV6-5 to TRBJ2-7, with TRBD2 matching 9 bases. CDR3 length: 15 amino acids. With 7 bases clipped from V and 6 bases from J, the junction kept 13 bases outside the gene matches. Germline CDR1 and CDR2: MNHEY and SVGAGI. The CDR3 DNA reads TGTGCCAGCAAAGAGGCGAGCGGGGGGTTTTCCGAGCAGTACTTC. Encoded protein: CASKEASGGFSEQYF.

The V and J genes are TRBV5-1 and TRBJ2-4; 11 bases are a match to TRBD2. CDR1 SGHRS and CDR2 YFSETQ come from the germline V gene. The V and J ends lost 4 bases and 0 bases, in that order; junction bases with no gene match: 9. This CDR3 has 18 residues. CDR3 sequence (DNA): TGCGCCAGCAGCCCCACTAGCGGGGGTTTGGTAGCCAAAAACATTCAGTACTTC. It encodes CASSPTSGGLVAKNIQYF.

The CDR3 DNA reads as TGTGCCAGCTCCGGACAGGGCGTCAAAAACATTCAGTACTTC. Translating gives CASSGQGVKNIQYF. The chain uses TRBV18 and TRBJ2-4; the match to TRBD1 covers 8 bases. CDR3 size: 14 residues. Germline-derived CDR1 and CDR2 are KGHSH and LQKENI. Trimming removed 6 bases from V and 3 bases from J; junction bases left unmatched: 4.

DNA of the CDR3: TGTGCCAGCAGCTTACTCCCAGGGGGTCAGCCCCAGCATTTT. Protein product: CASSLLPGGQPQHF. The gene calls are TRBV7-3 and TRBJ1-5; 7 bases are a match to TRBD1. CDR1 is SGHTA and CDR2 is FQGTGA in the germline V gene. The CDR3 consists of 14 residues. J gave up 6 bases and V 2 bases, and 4 bases lay outside the gene matches.

The chain carries TRBV7-2 and TRBJ2-5; D is uncertain. With 5 bases removed from V and 2 bases from J, the gap between germline ends came to 9 bases. Germline CDR1 reads SGHTA; CDR2 reads FQGNSA. This CDR3 has 13 amino acids. The CDR3 region is CASSPRLQETQYF. The CDR3, as DNA: TGTGCCAGCAGCCCCCGACTGCAAGAGACCCAGTACTTC.

The genes are TRBV5-3 and TRBJ1-1; D not resolved. TRBV5-3 is an ORF, and what it does is uncertain. The ends were cut back, 1 base at V and 4 bases at J, with 8 bases in the middle. This CDR3 comprises 13 residues. As DNA, the CDR3 is TGTGCCAGAAGCTTGATGAAACCCACTGAAGCTTTCTTT. It specifies CARSLMKPTEAFF.

The CDR3, as DNA: TGCAGCGTCGGGGGACAGACCACAGATACGCAGTATTTT. Translation gives CSVGGQTTDTQYF. The chain combines TRBV29-1 with TRBJ2-3, with a weak D call TRBD1 (7 bases). CDR3 length: 13 amino acids. Germline V gene data show CDR1 as SQVTM and CDR2 as ANQGSEA. Trimming shortened V by 6 bases and J by 2 bases, and 12 bases separated the two germline ends.

The chain links TRBV30 to TRBJ2-7; no reliable D call. The CDR3 sequence is 11 residues long. From germline, CDR1 is GTSNPN and CDR2 SVGIG (reference sequence). V dropped 1 base and J dropped 6 bases, with 7 bases sitting between them. CDR3 nucleotides: TGTGCCTGGAGTGAGGGTCGCGAGCAGTACTTC. Its protein is CAWSEGREQYF.

V and J are TRBV7-3 and TRBJ1-2; tentatively, D is TRBD1 (6 bases). V shed 5 bases and J shed 8 bases, with 15 bases lying between them. Looked up from germline, CDR1 is SGHTA and CDR2 is FQGTGA. The CDR3 contains 13 residues. CDR3 nucleotide sequence: TGTGCCAGCAGCCTACACCGGAGGGGGGGCTACACCTTC. This translates into CASSLHRRGGYTF.

V usage is TRBV20-1 and J usage is TRBJ2-7; no firm D call. Looked up from germline, CDR1 is DFQATT and CDR2 is SNEGSKA (reference sequence). The CDR3 sequence is 11 residues long. Trimming left V 1 base short and J 7 bases short, with 8 bases between. The CDR3 DNA follows: TGCAGTGCTAGAGGACTCATTGAGCAGTACTTC. It is translated as CSARGLIEQYF.

The CDR3 DNA follows: TGTGCCAGCAGCTTACTACTAGCGGGGTTGGACGAGCAGTACTTC. Encoded protein: CASSLLLAGLDEQYF. The gene calls are TRBV11-2 and TRBJ2-7; 10 bases agree with TRBD2. The germline gives CDR1 SGHAT, CDR2 FQNNGV. The CDR3 loop spans 15 amino acids. The trim removed 2 bases at V and 5 bases at J, leaving 6 bases unmatched.

The CDR3 region is CASSSNRGGDYGYTF. As DNA, the CDR3 is TGCGCCAGCAGCTCAAACAGGGGGGGAGACTATGGCTACACCTTC. The rearrangement uses TRBV5-1 and TRBJ1-2; 8 bases agree with TRBD1. The CDR3 totals 15 residues. The trim removed 3 bases at V and 3 bases at J, leaving 7 bases unmatched. The germline gives CDR1 SGHRS, CDR2 YFSETQ.

The gene calls are TRBV6-6 and TRBJ1-5; no reliable D call. Trimming took 6 bases from V and 5 from J, leaving 8 bases between them. Germline V gives CDR1 MNHNY, CDR2 SVGAGI (reference sequence). There are 12 residues in the CDR3. Written as DNA, the CDR3 is TGTGCCAGCAGCTCTCTCGATCAGCCCCAGCATTTT. Its protein product is CASSSLDQPQHF.

The chain joins TRBV19 to TRBJ2-2; 8 bases line up with TRBD1. Germline CDR1 and CDR2: LNHDA and SQIVND (reference sequence). The CDR3 runs to 14 residues. The V segment lost 6 bases and the J segment 5 bases; nucleotides outside the gene matches: 5. The CDR3 is CASSPGQGTGELFF. CDR3 nucleotides: TGTGCCAGTAGCCCCGGACAGGGAACCGGGGAGCTGTTTTTT.

The rearrangement uses TRBV5-1 and TRBJ1-1; D is ambiguous. This CDR3 has 15 amino acids. CDR1 is SGHRS and CDR2 is YFSETQ in the germline V gene. The V and J ends lost 0 bases and 3 bases respectively, with 12 bases between them. CDR3 DNA sequence: TGCGCCAGCAGCTTGGAGGCCCCAGGCCACACTGAAGCTTTCTTT. Its protein is CASSLEAPGHTEAFF.

The count of this clone is one. The V call is TRBV5-4, the J call TRBJ2-1; D is perhaps TRBD2 (5 bases). CDR1 is SGHNT, CDR2 YYREEE, per germline (reference sequence). Trimming stripped 7 bases from V and 0 bases from J, with 14 bases between. The CDR3 is 15 amino acids. The CDR3 coding sequence is TGTGCCAGCGCGACTATCCTGAGCTCCTACAATGAGCAGTTCTTC. It specifies CASATILSSYNEQFF. The variable domain in full, completed from reference TRBV5-4 and TRBJ2-1, reads ETGVTQSPTHLIKTRGQQVTLRCSSQSGHNTVSWYQQALGQGPQFIFQYYREEENGRGNFPPRFSGLQFPNYSSELNVNALELDDSALYLCASATILSSYNEQFFGPGTRLTVL.

This chain joins TRBV5-6 and TRBJ2-4; possible D gene TRBD1, 5 bases. Germline CDR1 reads SGHDT; CDR2 reads YYEEEE. V shed 1 base and J shed 2 bases, with 10 bases lying between them. The CDR3 spans 15 residues. The CDR3 sequence: CASSLFPGPKNIQYF. The CDR3 coding sequence is TGTGCCAGCAGCTTGTTTCCAGGGCCCAAAAACATTCAGTACTTC.

This clone was detected only once. This sequence joins TRBV25-1 and TRBJ1-1, with 7 bases that match TRBD1. CDR1 and CDR2 from the germline V gene are MGHDK and SYGVNS. Trimming cost V 7 bases and J 5 bases; bases outside gene matches: 1. The CDR3 has 11 amino acids. CDR3 amino acids: CASNRGTEAFF. The CDR3 DNA reads as TGTGCCAGCAACAGGGGTACTGAAGCTTTCTTT.

The rearrangement uses TRBV5-1 and TRBJ1-2; D is unclear. The germline V and J ends were trimmed by 0 bases and 6 bases, with 12 bases remaining between them. CDR1 SGHRS and CDR2 YFSETQ come from the germline V gene. This CDR3 region has 14 residues. CDR3 DNA sequence: TGCGCCAGCAGCTTGGCGGCACCAAAGGATGGCTACACCTTC. Protein product: CASSLAAPKDGYTF.

V usage is TRBV6-5 and J usage is TRBJ2-7, with a tentative D call TRBD1 (6 bases). The CDR3 is 14 residues long. Germline CDR1 is MNHEY and CDR2 is SVGAGI. The V and J ends lost 0 bases and 2 bases respectively, with 8 bases between them. The CDR3 is CASSYSRGTYEQYF. For the CDR3, the DNA is TGTGCCAGCAGTTACTCGAGGGGGACCTACGAGCAGTACTTC.

The J gene is TRBJ2-5, the V gene TRBV7-6; 8 bases are shared with TRBD1. Germline assignment: CDR1 SGHVS and CDR2 FNYEAQ. The CDR3 is made up of 15 amino acids. The V gene end was trimmed by 2 bases and the J gene end by 4 bases; junction bases not matched to a gene: 6. Here the CDR3 reads CASSLRTGNRETQYF. In DNA form, the CDR3 reads TGTGCCAGCAGCTTAAGGACAGGGAATAGAGAGACCCAGTACTTC.

The chain uses TRBV6-6 and TRBJ2-5, with D unclear. Germline values: CDR1 MNHNY, CDR2 SVGAGI (reference sequence). V lost 6 bases, J lost 1 base, and 12 bases lay in between. The length of the CDR3 is 14 residues. The chain's CDR3 is CASSHLNPQETQYF. The CDR3 nucleotides are TGTGCCAGCAGCCACCTTAACCCCCAAGAGACCCAGTACTTC.

V usage is TRBV7-3 and J usage is TRBJ2-1; D unresolved. V was shortened by 5 bases and J by 11 bases, with 16 bases between the two germline ends. Germline V gives CDR1 SGHTA, CDR2 FQGTGA. CDR3 length: 13 amino acids. The CDR3 DNA sequence: TGTGCCAGCAGCCCCCTCCCGTCCGCCCAGCAGTTCTTC. Protein product: CASSPLPSAQQFF.

This chain joins TRBV6-1 and TRBJ2-5; TRBD2 aligns across 7 bases. CDR1 is MNHNS and CDR2 is SASEGT in the germline V gene. The CDR3 runs to 15 residues. Trimming took 0 bases from V and 2 from J; bases not matched to a gene: 3. CDR3 nucleotides: TGTGCCAGCAGTGAAGCGGGGGGAGGGCAAGAGACCCAGTACTTC. This sequence encodes CASSEAGGGQETQYF.

This chain uses TRBV27 with TRBJ2-1; D may be TRBD1 (6 bases). V was pared by 4 bases and J by 2 bases, with 9 bases between. There are 14 residues in the CDR3. CDR1 and CDR2 from the germline V gene are MNHEY and SMNVEV (reference sequence). The CDR3 bases are TGTGCCAGCAGTTCAGACAGGACCTACAATGAGCAGTTCTTC. Encoded protein: CASSSDRTYNEQFF.

A word on this clone: A read error may account for a junction end that differs from germline. This rearrangement joins TRBV7-7 to TRBJ1-5; D unclear. The CDR3 runs 17 residues. Germline lookup yields CDR1 SSHAT and CDR2 FNYEAQ (reference sequence). This CDR3 is CASSLETRGGSNQPQHF. In DNA, the CDR3 is TGTGCTAGCAGCTTAGAGACCCGGGGAGGGAGCAATCAGCCCCAGCATTTT.

The V gene is TRBV6-5, the J gene TRBJ1-1, with 8 nucleotides matching TRBD1. The germline V gene has CDR1 MNHEY and CDR2 SVGAGI. The CDR3 covers 13 residues. The CDR3: CAAGGGMNTEAFF. The CDR3 DNA follows: TGTGCTGCAGGGGGCGGGATGAACACTGAAGCTTTCTTT.

V and J are TRBV13 and TRBJ2-1; the D is unclear. V dropped 0 bases and J dropped 0 bases, with 9 bases sitting between them. This CDR3 region has 16 residues. Germline lookup yields CDR1 PRHDT and CDR2 FYEKMQ (reference sequence). As DNA, the CDR3 is TGTGCCAGCAGCTTAGGCAGGCCAAGCTCCTACAATGAGCAGTTCTTC. It specifies CASSLGRPSSYNEQFF.